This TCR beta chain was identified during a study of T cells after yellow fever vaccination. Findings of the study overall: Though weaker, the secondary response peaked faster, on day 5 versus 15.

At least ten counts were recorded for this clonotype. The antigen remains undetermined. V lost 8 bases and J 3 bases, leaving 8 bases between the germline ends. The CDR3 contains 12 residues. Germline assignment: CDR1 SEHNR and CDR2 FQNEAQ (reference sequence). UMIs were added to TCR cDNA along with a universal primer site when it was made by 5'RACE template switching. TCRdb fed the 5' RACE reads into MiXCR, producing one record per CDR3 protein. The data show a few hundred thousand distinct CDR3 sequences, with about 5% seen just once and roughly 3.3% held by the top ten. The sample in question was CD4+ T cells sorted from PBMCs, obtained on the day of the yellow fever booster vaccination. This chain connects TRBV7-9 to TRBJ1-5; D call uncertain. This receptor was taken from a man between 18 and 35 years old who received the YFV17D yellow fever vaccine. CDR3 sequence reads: CASAYPNQPQHF. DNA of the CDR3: TGTGCCAGCGCTTACCCCAATCAGCCCCAGCATTTT.